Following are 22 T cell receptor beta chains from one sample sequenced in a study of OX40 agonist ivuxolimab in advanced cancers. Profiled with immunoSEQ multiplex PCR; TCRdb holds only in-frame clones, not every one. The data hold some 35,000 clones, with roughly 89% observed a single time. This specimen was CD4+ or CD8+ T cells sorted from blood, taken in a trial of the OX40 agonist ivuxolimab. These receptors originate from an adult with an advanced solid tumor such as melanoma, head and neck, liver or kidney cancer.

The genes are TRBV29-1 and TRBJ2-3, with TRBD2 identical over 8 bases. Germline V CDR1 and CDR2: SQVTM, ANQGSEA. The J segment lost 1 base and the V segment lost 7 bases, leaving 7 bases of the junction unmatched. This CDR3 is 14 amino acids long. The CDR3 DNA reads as TGCAGCGCCCGGACTAGCTTAGGCACAGATACGCAGTATTTT. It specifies CSARTSLGTDTQYF.

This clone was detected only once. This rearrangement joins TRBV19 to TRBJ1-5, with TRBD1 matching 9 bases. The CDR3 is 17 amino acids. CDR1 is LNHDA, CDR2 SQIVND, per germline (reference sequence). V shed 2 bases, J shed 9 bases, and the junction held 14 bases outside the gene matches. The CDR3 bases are TGTGCCAGTAGTATATTGTGGGACAGGGTGGTGTCGGGGCCCCAGCATTTT. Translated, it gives CASSILWDRVVSGPQHF.

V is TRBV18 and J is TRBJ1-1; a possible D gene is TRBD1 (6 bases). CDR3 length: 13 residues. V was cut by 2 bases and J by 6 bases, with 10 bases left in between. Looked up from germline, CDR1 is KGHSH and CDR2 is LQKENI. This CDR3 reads CASSPRGAAEAFF. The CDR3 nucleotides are TGTGCCAGCTCACCAAGGGGGGCGGCTGAAGCTTTCTTT. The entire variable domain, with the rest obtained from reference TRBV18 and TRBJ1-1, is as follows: NAGVMQNPRHLVRRRGQEARLRCSPMKGHSHVYWYRQLPEEGLKFMVYLQKENIIDESGMPKERFSAEFPKEGPSILRIQQVVRGDSAAYFCASSPRGAAEAFFGQGTRLTVV.

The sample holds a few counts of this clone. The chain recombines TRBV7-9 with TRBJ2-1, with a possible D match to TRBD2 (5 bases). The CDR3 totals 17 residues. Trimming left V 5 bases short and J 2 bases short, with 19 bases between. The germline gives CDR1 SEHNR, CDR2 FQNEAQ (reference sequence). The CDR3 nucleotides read TGTGCCAGCAGCCCTCATTGGGTCCCGACTACCTACAATGAGCAGTTCTTC. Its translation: CASSPHWVPTTYNEQFF.

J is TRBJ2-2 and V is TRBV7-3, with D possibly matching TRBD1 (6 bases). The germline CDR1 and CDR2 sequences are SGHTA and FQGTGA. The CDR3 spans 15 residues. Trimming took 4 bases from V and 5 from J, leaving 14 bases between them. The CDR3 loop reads CASSSSRDNTGELFF. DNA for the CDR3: TGTGCCAGCAGCTCGAGCCGGGACAATACCGGGGAGCTGTTTTTT.

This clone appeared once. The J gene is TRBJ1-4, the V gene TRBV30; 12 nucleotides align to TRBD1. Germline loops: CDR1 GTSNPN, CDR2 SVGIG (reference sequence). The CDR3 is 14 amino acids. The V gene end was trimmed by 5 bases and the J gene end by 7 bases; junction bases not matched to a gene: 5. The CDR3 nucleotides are TGTGCCTGGGGGGGACAGGGGGCTGGTGAAAAACTGTTTTTT. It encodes CAWGGQGAGEKLFF.

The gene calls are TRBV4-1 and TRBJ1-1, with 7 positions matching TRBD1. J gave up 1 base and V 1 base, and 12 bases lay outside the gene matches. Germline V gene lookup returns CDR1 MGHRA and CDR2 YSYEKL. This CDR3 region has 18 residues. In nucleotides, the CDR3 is TGCGCCAGCAGCCAAGTCAGGGGGATAACGGCTTCGAACACTGAAGCTTTCTTT. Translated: CASSQVRGITASNTEAFF.

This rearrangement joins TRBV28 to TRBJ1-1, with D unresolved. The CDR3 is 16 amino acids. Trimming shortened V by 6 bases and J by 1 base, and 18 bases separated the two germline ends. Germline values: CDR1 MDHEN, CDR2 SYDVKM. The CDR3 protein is CASSFLGGRTNTEAFF. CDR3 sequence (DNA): TGTGCCAGCAGCTTCCTGGGCGGACGGACGAACACTGAAGCTTTCTTT.

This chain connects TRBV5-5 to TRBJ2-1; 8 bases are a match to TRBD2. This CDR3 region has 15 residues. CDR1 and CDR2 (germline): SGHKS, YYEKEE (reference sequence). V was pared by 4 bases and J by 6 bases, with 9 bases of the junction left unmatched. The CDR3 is CASSLVASGFNEQFF. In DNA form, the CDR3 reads TGTGCCAGCAGCCTGGTCGCTAGCGGGTTCAATGAGCAGTTCTTC.

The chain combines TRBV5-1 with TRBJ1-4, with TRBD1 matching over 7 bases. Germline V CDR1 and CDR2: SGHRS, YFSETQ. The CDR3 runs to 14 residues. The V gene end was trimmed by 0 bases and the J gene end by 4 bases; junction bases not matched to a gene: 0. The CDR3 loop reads CASSLDRGNEKLFF. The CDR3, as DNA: TGCGCCAGCAGCTTGGACAGGGGTAATGAAAAACTGTTTTTT.

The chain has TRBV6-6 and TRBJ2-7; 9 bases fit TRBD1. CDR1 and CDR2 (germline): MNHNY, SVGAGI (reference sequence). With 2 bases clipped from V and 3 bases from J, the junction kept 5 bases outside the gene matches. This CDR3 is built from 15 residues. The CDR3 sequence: CASSYASGQGYEQYF. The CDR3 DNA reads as TGTGCCAGCAGTTACGCCTCGGGACAGGGCTACGAGCAGTACTTC.

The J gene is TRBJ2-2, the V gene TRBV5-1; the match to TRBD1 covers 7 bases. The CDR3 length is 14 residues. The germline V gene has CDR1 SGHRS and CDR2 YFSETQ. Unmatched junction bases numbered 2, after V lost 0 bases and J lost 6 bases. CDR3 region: CASSLGQGAGELFF. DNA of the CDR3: TGCGCCAGCAGCTTGGGGCAGGGGGCCGGGGAGCTGTTTTTT. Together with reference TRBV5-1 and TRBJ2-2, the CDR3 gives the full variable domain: KAGVTQTPRYLIKTRGQQVTLSCSPISGHRSVSWYQQTPGQGLQFLFEYFSETQRNKGNFPGRFSGRQFSNSRSEMNVSTLELGDSALYLCASSLGQGAGELFFGEGSRLTVL.

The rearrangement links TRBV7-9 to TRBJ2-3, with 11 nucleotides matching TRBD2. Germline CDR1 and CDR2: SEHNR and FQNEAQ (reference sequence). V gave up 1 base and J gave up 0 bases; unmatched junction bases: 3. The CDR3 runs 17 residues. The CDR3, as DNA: TGTGCCAGCAGCTTAGAGACTAGCGGGATTAGCACAGATACGCAGTATTTT. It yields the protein CASSLETSGISTDTQYF.

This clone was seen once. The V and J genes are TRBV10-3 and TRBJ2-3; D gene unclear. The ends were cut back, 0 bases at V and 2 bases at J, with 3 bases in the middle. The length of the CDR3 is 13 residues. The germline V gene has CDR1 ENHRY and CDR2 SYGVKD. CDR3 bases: TGTGCCATCAGTGAGTCGCCCACAGATACGCAGTATTTT. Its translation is CAISESPTDTQYF.

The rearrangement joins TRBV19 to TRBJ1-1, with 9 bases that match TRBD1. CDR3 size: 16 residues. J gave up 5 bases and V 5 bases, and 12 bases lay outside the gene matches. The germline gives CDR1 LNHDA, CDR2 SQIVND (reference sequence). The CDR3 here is CASSSPPGTGQTEAFF. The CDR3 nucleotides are TGTGCCAGTAGTTCGCCGCCCGGGACAGGGCAAACTGAAGCTTTCTTT.

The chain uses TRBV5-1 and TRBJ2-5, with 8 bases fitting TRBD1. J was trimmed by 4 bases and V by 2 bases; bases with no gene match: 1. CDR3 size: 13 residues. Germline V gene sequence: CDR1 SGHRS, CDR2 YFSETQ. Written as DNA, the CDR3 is TGCGCCAGCAGCTTACAGGGGGGAGAGACCCAGTACTTC. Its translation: CASSLQGGETQYF.

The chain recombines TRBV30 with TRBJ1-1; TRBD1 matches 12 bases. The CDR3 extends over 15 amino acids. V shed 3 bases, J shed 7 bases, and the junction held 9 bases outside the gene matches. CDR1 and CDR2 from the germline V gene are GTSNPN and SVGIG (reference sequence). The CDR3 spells CAWRPPGQGASEAFF. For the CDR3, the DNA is TGTGCCTGGAGGCCCCCGGGACAGGGGGCTAGTGAAGCTTTCTTT.

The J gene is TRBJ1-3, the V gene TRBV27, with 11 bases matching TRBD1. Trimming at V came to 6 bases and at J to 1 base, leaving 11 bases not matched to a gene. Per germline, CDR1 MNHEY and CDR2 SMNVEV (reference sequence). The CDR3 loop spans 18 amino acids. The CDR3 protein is CASSLFGQGARSGNTIYF. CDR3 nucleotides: TGTGCCAGCAGCCTGTTTGGACAGGGGGCGAGGTCTGGAAACACCATATATTTT.

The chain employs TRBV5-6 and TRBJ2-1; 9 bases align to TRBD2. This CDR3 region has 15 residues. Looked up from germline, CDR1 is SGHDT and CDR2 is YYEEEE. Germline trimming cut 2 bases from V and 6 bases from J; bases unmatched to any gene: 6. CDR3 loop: CASSFLAGDPNEQFF. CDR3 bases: TGTGCCAGCAGCTTTTTAGCGGGAGATCCCAATGAGCAGTTCTTC. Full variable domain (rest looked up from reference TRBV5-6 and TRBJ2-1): DAGVTQSPTHLIKTRGQQVTLRCSPKSGHDTVSWYQQALGQGPQFIFQYYEEEERQRGNFPDRFSGHQFPNYSSELNVNALLLGDSALYLCASSFLAGDPNEQFFGPGTRLTVL.

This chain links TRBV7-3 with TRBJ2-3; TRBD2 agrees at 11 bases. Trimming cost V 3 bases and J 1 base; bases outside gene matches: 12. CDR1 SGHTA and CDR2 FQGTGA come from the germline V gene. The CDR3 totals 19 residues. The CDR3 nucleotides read TGTGCCAGCAGCTTGTCTGGGCTAGCGGGAGGTCATGGCACAGATACGCAGTATTTT. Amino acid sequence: CASSLSGLAGGHGTDTQYF.

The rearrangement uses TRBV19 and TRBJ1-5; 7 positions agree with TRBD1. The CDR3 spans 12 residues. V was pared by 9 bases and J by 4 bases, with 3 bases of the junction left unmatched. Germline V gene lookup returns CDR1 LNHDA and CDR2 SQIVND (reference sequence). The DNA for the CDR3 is TGTGCCAGCTCGACAGGGAATCAGCCCCAGCATTTT. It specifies CASSTGNQPQHF. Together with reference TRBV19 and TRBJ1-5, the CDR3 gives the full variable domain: DGGITQSPKYLFRKEGQNVTLSCEQNLNHDAMYWYRQDPGQGLRLIYYSQIVNDFQKGDIAEGYSVSREKKESFPLTVTSAQKNPTAFYLCASSTGNQPQHFGDGTRLSIL.

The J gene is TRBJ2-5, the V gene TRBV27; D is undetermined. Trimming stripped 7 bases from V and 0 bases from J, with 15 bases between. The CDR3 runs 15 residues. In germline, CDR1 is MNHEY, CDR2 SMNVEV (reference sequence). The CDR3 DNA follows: TGTGCCAGCACGTCCGGGCGCCCGTACCAAGAGACCCAGTACTTC. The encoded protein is CASTSGRPYQETQYF.